These 19 T cell receptor beta chains share one sample of origin, sequenced in a study of shared clonotypes between healthy human individuals. Sequencing was performed with immunoSEQ multiplex PCR; in TCRdb, only in-frame clones are kept and a portion is missing. The sample holds some 1.4 million clones, approximately 97% seen once. The sample consisted of naive CD4+ T cells sorted from blood. The subset was: CD45RA+ positively selected. These receptors originate from a man aged 25 to 45 in good health.

The chain employs TRBV7-8 and TRBJ1-4; tentatively, D is TRBD1 (5 bases). The CDR3 is made up of 17 amino acids. V lost 0 bases, J lost 2 bases, and 13 bases lay in between. Germline V gene sequence: CDR1 SGHVS, CDR2 FQNEAQ. CDR3 region: CASSLARVGSTNEKLFF. CDR3 bases: TGTGCCAGCAGCTTAGCCAGGGTAGGGTCGACTAATGAAAAACTGTTTTTT.

The J gene is TRBJ1-1, the V gene TRBV29-1, with D perhaps matching TRBD1 (6 bases). The CDR3 has 14 residues. Germline loops: CDR1 SQVTM, CDR2 ANQGSEA. Trimming took off 6 bases at V and 7 bases at J, with 21 bases between the two ends. The CDR3 region has the DNA TGCAGCGTCCAGTGGCAGGGGTTTCGCGTTGAAGCTTTCTTT. It translates to CSVQWQGFRVEAFF. Supplemented by reference TRBV29-1 and TRBJ1-1, the full variable domain reads SAVISQKPSRDICQRGTSLTIQCQVDSQVTMMFWYRQQPGQSLTLIATANQGSEATYESGFVIDKFPISRPNLTFSTLTVSNMSPEDSSIYLCSVQWQGFRVEAFFGQGTRLTVV.

For this clone: The junction does not match germline at one end; this may be a read error. The chain recombines TRBV7-3 with TRBJ2-1, with TRBD1 identical over 9 bases. Germline V lookup: CDR1 SGHTA, CDR2 FQGTGA. The CDR3 sequence is 13 residues long. The chain's CDR3 is CASSVTGGTEQFF. The CDR3, as DNA: TGTGCCAGCAGCGTAACAGGGGGCACGGAGCAGTTCTTC.

This chain connects TRBV27 to TRBJ1-5; 8 bases agree with TRBD1. CDR1 and CDR2 (germline): MNHEY, SMNVEV (reference sequence). There are 15 residues in the CDR3. V lost 6 bases, J lost 3 bases, and 7 bases stayed unmatched. The CDR3, as DNA: TGTGCCAGCAGGGTCTCAGGGGGCCACAATCAGCCCCAGCATTTT. The encoded protein is CASRVSGGHNQPQHF.

V and J are TRBV7-9 and TRBJ1-2, with D possibly matching TRBD1 (5 bases). From germline, CDR1 is SEHNR and CDR2 FQNEAQ (reference sequence). The CDR3 has 14 amino acids. Trimming cost V 5 bases and J 3 bases, with 13 bases left between them. CDR3 sequence reads: CASSPGTGHYGYTF. As DNA, the CDR3 is TGTGCCAGCAGCCCCGGGACTGGACACTATGGCTACACCTTC.

The genes are TRBV7-2 and TRBJ2-7; D is perhaps TRBD1 (8 bases). Germline assignment: CDR1 SGHTA and CDR2 FQGNSA. V lost 1 base to trimming and J lost 1 base, with 17 bases between them. This CDR3 is built from 17 residues. The CDR3 spells CASSLGGTGGGSYEQYF. The CDR3 DNA is TGTGCCAGCAGCTTAGGAGGGACAGGCGGGGGATCCTACGAGCAGTACTTC.

The chain joins TRBV28 to TRBJ2-1; D unclear. The CDR3 spans 13 residues. The germline V and J ends were trimmed by 5 bases and 6 bases, with 11 bases remaining between them. CDR1 and CDR2 from the germline V gene are MDHEN and SYDVKM. CDR3 amino acids: CASSKPWGNEQFF. In DNA, the CDR3 is TGTGCCAGCAGTAAGCCTTGGGGCAATGAGCAGTTCTTC.

The DNA of the CDR3 is TGTGCCAGCAGTTTAGGAGGTCCGCGGAATGAAAAACTGTTTTTT. It yields the protein CASSLGGPRNEKLFF. The J gene is TRBJ1-4, the V gene TRBV27; no clear D gene. The CDR3 loop spans 15 amino acids. V lost 2 bases to trimming and J lost 5 bases, with 12 bases between them. Germline V gene sequence: CDR1 MNHEY, CDR2 SMNVEV (reference sequence).

In DNA form, the CDR3 reads TGTGCCAGCATCAATTCGCCCGGGACCCCCTCTGGAAACACCATATATTTT. Protein sequence: CASINSPGTPSGNTIYF. The chain is built from TRBV28 and TRBJ1-3; possibly TRBD1 for D (5 bases). V lost 7 bases to trimming and J lost 0 bases, with 19 bases between them. CDR1 is MDHEN and CDR2 is SYDVKM in the germline V gene. This CDR3 region has 17 residues.

The CDR3 here is CAISSGSVNEQYF. The DNA of the CDR3 is TGTGCCATCTCTAGCGGGAGCGTCAACGAGCAGTACTTC. The V and J genes are TRBV10-3 and TRBJ2-7; 10 nucleotides align to TRBD2. The V and J ends lost 8 bases and 5 bases, in that order; junction bases with no gene match: 6. CDR1 is ENHRY, CDR2 SYGVKD, per germline. This CDR3 region has 13 residues.

The J gene is TRBJ2-1, the V gene TRBV5-4; perhaps TRBD2 as D (5 bases). The length of the CDR3 is 15 residues. V lost 2 bases, J lost 2 bases, and 11 bases lay in between. Germline-derived CDR1 and CDR2 are SGHNT and YYREEE (reference sequence). The CDR3 coding sequence is TGTGCCAGCAGCTTTTTTGCGGGCCCCTACAATGAGCAGTTCTTC. Protein sequence: CASSFFAGPYNEQFF.

The CDR3 sequence is CASRGTGFVAEAFF. CDR3 DNA sequence: TGTGCCAGCAGAGGAACAGGGTTCGTAGCTGAAGCTTTCTTT. This chain connects TRBV6-1 to TRBJ1-1; D might be TRBD1 (6 bases). V was clipped by 6 bases and J by 6 bases, with 17 bases between them. The CDR3 contains 14 residues. CDR1 MNHNS and CDR2 SASEGT come from the germline V gene.

The chain carries TRBV19 and TRBJ2-1, with 11 bases lining up with TRBD2. The CDR3 runs 17 residues. Germline V CDR1 and CDR2: LNHDA, SQIVND (reference sequence). Unmatched junction bases numbered 7, after V lost 4 bases and J lost 2 bases. CDR3 DNA: TGTGCCAGTAGTAGTGAGCGACTAGCGGGAACCTACAATGAGCAGTTCTTC. It specifies CASSSERLAGTYNEQFF.

This sequence joins TRBV11-3 and TRBJ2-1, with D maybe TRBD1 (5 bases). The CDR3 has 13 amino acids. Per the germline V gene, CDR1 is SGHNT and CDR2 is YENEEA. V lost 1 base and J 5 bases, leaving 6 bases between the germline ends. CDR3 residues: CASSLGGHNEQFF. CDR3 DNA sequence: TGTGCCAGCAGCTTAGGGGGCCACAATGAGCAGTTCTTC. Full variable domain (remainder filled in from reference TRBV11-3 and TRBJ2-1): EAGVVQSPRYKIIEKKQPVAFWCNPISGHNTLYWYLQNLGQGPELLIRYENEEAVDDSQLPKDRFSAERLKGVDSTLKIQPAELGDSAVYLCASSLGGHNEQFFGPGTRLTVL.

The chain has TRBV10-3 and TRBJ2-7; 14 nucleotides match TRBD2. Germline lookup yields CDR1 ENHRY and CDR2 SYGVKD. V lost 6 bases, J lost 2 bases, and 12 bases stayed unmatched. CDR3 size: 18 residues. The CDR3 spells CAISSGLAGGPPTYEQYF. In DNA, the CDR3 is TGTGCCATCAGCTCTGGACTAGCGGGAGGACCACCCACCTACGAGCAGTACTTC.

V is TRBV28 and J is TRBJ2-1, with 13 bases lining up with TRBD2. Germline V gene lookup returns CDR1 MDHEN and CDR2 SYDVKM. The CDR3 has 17 residues. With V trimmed by 6 bases and J by 2 bases, 7 bases remained unmatched. CDR3 DNA sequence: TGTGCCAGCAGACGGACTAGCGGGAGCCTACCCTACAATGAGCAGTTCTTC. Translating it yields CASRRTSGSLPYNEQFF.

The chain has TRBV5-1 and TRBJ2-1, with D maybe TRBD2 (6 bases). Trimming took 2 bases from V and 0 from J, leaving 12 bases between them. The CDR3 consists of 16 residues. Germline V lookup: CDR1 SGHRS, CDR2 YFSETQ. In nucleotides, the CDR3 is TGCGCCAGCAGCTTAAACGGCGGGATCTCCTACAATGAGCAGTTCTTC. Its protein is CASSLNGGISYNEQFF.

Details on this clone: Different DNA sequences within this sample yield the same CDR3. This rearrangement joins TRBV29-1 to TRBJ1-1; D remains unclear. Germline values: CDR1 SQVTM, CDR2 ANQGSEA. Trimming stripped 5 bases from V and 1 base from J, with 2 bases between. The CDR3 has 10 residues. CDR3 sequence: CSVSNTEAFF. The CDR3 nucleotides are TGCAGCGTTTCGAACACTGAAGCTTTCTTT.

The chain joins TRBV15 to TRBJ2-5; D assignment may be TRBD1 or TRBD2 (5 bases each). CDR1 LNHNV and CDR2 YYDKDF come from the germline V gene (reference sequence). The germline V and J ends were trimmed by 9 bases and 2 bases, with 13 bases remaining between them. This CDR3 comprises 13 residues. As DNA, the CDR3 is TGTGCCACGGGGCGGGTAAGTCAAGAGACCCAGTACTTC. Protein product: CATGRVSQETQYF. Looking up the rest from reference TRBV15 and TRBJ2-5 gives the full variable domain: DAMVIQNPRYQVTQFGKPVTLSCSQTLNHNVMYWYQQKSSQAPKLLFHYYDKDFNNEADTPDNFQSRRPNTSFCFLDIRSPGLGDTAMYLCATGRVSQETQYFGPGTRLLVL.